These 2 T cell receptor beta chains share one sample of origin, sequenced in a study of CD8 T cells in ankylosing spondylitis. TCRdb ran MiXCR on the 5' RACE reads and lists one entry per CDR3 protein. The repertoire includes under 300,000 distinct CDR3 sequences, about 20% of them detected once, and approximately 33% sits in the top ten. The sample taken for sequencing was blood, either unsorted or a sorted T cell fraction (not recorded which). The receptors here all came from a male donor with ankylosing spondylitis or in good health (not recorded which).

CDR3 residues: CATSRIAGELFF. The CDR3 region has the DNA TGTGCCACCTCCCGTATCGCCGGGGAGCTGTTTTTT. J is TRBJ2-2 and V is TRBV6-6, with D unclear. From germline, CDR1 is MNHNY and CDR2 SVGAGI (reference sequence). The germline V and J ends were trimmed by 10 bases and 6 bases, with 12 bases remaining between them. The CDR3 has 12 residues.

This clonotype occurred a few times. The CDR3 region is CSVEGYLPEQFF. CDR3 in DNA: TGCAGCGTTGAAGGGTACCTCCCTGAGCAGTTCTTC. The genes are TRBV29-1 and TRBJ2-1; no firm D call. Trimming pared 1 base from V and 9 bases from J, leaving 10 bases between. Germline values: CDR1 SQVTM, CDR2 ANQGSEA. This CDR3 has 12 amino acids.